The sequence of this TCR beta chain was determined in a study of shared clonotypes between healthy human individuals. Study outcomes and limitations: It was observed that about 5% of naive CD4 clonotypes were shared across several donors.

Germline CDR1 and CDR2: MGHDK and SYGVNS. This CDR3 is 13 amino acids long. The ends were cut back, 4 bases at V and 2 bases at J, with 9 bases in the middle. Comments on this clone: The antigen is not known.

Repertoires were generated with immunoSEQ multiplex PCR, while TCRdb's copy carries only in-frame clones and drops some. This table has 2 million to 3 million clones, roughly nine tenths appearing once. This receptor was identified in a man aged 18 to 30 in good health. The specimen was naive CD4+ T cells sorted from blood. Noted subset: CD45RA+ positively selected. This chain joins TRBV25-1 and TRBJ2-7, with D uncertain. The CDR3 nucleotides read TGTGCCAGCAGTGCAGGTTCTGCCTACGAGCAGTACTTC. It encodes CASSAGSAYEQYF.